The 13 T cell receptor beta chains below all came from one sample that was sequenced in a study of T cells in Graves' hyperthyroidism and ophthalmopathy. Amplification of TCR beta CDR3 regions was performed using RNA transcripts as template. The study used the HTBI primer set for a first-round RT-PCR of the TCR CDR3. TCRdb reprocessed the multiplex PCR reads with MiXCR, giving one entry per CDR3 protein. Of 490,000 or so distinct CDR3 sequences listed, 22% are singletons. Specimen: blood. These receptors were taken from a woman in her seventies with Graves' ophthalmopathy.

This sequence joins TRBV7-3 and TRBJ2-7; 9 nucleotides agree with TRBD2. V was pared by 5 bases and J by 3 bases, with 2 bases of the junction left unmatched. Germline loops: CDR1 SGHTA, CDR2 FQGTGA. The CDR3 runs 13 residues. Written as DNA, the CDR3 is TGTGCCAGCAGCGCGGGGGGGAGCTACGAGCAGTACTTC. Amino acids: CASSAGGSYEQYF. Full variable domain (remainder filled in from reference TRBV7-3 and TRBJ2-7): GAGVSQTPSNKVTEKGKYVELRCDPISGHTALYWYRQSLGQGPEFLIYFQGTGAADDSGLPNDRFFAVRPEGSVSTLKIQRTERGDSAVYLCASSAGGSYEQYFGPGTRLTVT.

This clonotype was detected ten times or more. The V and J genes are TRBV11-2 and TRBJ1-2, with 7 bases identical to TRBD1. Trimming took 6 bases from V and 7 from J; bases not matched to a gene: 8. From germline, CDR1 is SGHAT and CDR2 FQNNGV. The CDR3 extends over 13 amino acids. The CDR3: CASSFDRVAGYTF. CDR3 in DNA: TGTGCCAGCAGTTTTGACAGGGTGGCTGGCTACACCTTC.

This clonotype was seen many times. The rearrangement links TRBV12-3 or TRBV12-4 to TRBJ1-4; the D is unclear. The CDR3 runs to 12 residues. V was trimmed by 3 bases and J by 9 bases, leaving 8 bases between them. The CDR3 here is CASSLREKKLFF. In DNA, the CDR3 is TGTGCCAGCAGTTTGCGGGAGAAAAAACTGTTTTTT.

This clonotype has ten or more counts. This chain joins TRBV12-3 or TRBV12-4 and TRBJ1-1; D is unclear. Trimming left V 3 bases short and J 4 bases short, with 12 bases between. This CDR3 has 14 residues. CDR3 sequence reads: CASSLMTVGTEAFF. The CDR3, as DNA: TGTGCCAGCAGTTTGATGACGGTGGGCACTGAAGCTTTCTTT.

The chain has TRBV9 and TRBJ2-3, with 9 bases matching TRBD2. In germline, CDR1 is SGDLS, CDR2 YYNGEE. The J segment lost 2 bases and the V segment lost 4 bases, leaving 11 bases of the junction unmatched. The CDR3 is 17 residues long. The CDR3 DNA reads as TGTGCCAGCAGCCCGAGGAAGAGCGGGAGGCCCACAGATACGCAGTATTTT. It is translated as CASSPRKSGRPTDTQYF.

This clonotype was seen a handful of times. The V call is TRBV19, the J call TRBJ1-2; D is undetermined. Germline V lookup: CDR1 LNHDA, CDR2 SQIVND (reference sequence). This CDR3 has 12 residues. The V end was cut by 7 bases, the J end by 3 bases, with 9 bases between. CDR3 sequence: CASTSGYYGYTF. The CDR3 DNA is TGTGCCAGTACCTCAGGATACTATGGCTACACCTTC.

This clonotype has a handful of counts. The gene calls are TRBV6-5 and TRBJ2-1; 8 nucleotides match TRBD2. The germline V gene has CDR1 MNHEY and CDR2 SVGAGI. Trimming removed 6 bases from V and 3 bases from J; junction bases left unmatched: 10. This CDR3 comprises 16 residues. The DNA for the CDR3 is TGTGCCAGCAGCTCCCTTGGACTAGCCGACTACAATGAGCAGTTCTTC. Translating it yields CASSSLGLADYNEQFF.

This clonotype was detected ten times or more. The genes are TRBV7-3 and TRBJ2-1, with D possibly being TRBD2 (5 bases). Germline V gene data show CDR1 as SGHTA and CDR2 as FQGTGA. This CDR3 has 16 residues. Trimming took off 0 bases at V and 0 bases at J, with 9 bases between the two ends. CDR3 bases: TGTGCCAGCAGCTTAACGGGTGGGAGCTCCTACAATGAGCAGTTCTTC. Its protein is CASSLTGGSSYNEQFF.

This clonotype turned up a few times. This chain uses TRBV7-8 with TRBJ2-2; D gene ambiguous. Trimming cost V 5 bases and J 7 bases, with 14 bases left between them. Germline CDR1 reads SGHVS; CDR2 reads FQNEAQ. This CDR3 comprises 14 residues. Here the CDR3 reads CASSLRSVGGELFF. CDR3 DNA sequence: TGTGCCAGCAGCCTGCGGTCTGTGGGCGGGGAGCTGTTTTTT.

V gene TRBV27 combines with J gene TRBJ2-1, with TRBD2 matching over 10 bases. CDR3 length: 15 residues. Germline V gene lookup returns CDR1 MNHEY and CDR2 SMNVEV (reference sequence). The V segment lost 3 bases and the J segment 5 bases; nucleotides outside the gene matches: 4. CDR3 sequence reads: CASSLSGRVHNEQFF. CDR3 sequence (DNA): TGTGCCAGCAGTTTGAGCGGGAGGGTCCACAATGAGCAGTTCTTC.

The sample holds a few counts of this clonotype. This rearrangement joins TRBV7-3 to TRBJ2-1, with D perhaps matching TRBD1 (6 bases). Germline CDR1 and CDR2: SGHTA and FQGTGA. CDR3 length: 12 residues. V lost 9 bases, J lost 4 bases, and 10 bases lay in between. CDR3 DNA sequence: TGTGCCAGAGGCCAGGGGTACAATGAGCAGTTCTTC. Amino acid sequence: CARGQGYNEQFF.

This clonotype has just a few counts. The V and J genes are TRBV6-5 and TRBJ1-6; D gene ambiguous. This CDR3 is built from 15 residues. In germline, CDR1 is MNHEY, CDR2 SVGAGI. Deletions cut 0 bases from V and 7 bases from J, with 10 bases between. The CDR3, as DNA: TGTGCCAGCAGTTACTCGCCGGGCCAAAATTCACCCCTCCACTTT. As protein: CASSYSPGQNSPLHF.

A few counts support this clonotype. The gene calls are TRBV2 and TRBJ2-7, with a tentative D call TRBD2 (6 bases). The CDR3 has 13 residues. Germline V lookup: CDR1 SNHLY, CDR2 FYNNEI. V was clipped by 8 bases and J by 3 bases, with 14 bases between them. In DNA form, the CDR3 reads TGTGCCAGCGGGGACTCAGGACGCTACGAGCAGTACTTC. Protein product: CASGDSGRYEQYF.